This T cell receptor (beta chain) was documented in a study of T cell repertoires in cytomegalovirus infection. Study findings and constraints: Ex vivo, HLA-C-restricted CMV-specific TCR beta clonotypes prevailed over the rest of the response.

This clonotype has only a few counts. What it binds is not known. TCRdb reprocessed the reads with MiXCR, giving one entry per CDR3 protein. Altogether a few hundred thousand distinct CDR3 sequences are present, 18% being singletons, with the ten largest covering 7.5% to 9.5%. CDR3 length: 13 amino acids. In germline, CDR1 is SGHVS, CDR2 FNYEAQ. The germline V and J ends were trimmed by 2 bases and 4 bases, with 8 bases remaining between them. The rearrangement links TRBV7-6 to TRBJ1-1; no definite D call. The sequencing sample was made of PBMCs. The clonotype comes from a human donor in good health (CMV status not recorded). Some clones in this sample may be carry-over from other donors' samples. The CDR3 reads CASSLPVSTEAFF. For the CDR3, the DNA is TGTGCCAGCAGCTTACCAGTTAGCACTGAAGCTTTCTTT.